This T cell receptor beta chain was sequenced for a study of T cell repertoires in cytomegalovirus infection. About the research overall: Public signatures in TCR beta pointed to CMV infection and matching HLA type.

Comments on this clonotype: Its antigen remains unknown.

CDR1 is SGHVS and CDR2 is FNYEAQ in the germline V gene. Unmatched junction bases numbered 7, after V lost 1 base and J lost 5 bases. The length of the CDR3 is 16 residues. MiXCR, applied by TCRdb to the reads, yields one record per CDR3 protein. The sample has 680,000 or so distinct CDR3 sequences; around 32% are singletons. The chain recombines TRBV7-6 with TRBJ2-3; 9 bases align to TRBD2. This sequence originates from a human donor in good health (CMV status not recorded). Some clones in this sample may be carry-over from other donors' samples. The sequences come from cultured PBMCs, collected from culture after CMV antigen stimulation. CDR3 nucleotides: TGTGCCAGCAGCTTAGTAGCTAGCGGGATCCTAGATACGCAGTATTTT. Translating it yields CASSLVASGILDTQYF.